This entry describes one TCR beta chain. Its target is not known. Using immunoSEQ multiplex PCR, the repertoire was profiled, and TCRdb retains in-frame clones only, with some absent. The table records 70,000 or so clones, over 80% of them present only once. Time point: blood 2 weeks post-SBRT. Documented treatment: 15 Gy SBRT to primary tumor, nephrectomy 4 weeks later. Blood was sampled at baseline, 2 weeks and 4 weeks after SBRT. Clear cell pathology was present in this patient's renal cell carcinoma. This sample was included in a study of radiation and T cells in renal cell carcinoma. Broader study findings: In blood, top tumor clones expanded by 2 weeks, shrinking by 4. No pretreatment tumor biopsies were available for baseline clonotypes.

From germline, CDR1 is SNHLY and CDR2 FYNNEI. The length of the CDR3 is 13 residues. Trimming took 5 bases from V and 2 from J, leaving 10 bases between them. The clonotype comes from a man aged 55 to 70 with renal cell carcinoma. This chain joins TRBV2 and TRBJ2-7; D unclear. The sequencing here drew on blood, taken from a patient whose treatment included radiotherapy and nephrectomy. CDR3 residues: CASSRATTYEQYF. CDR3 DNA: TGTGCCAGCAGTCGGGCTACCACCTACGAGCAGTACTTC.